The sequence of this TCR beta chain was determined in a study of cytomegalovirus exposure and HLA in healthy donors. General study points: Immune exposure information comprised only CMV serostatus. Per published reports, the classifier diagnosed cytomegalovirus status with high specificity and sensitivity.

This clone has just a few counts. Its antigen is unidentified. Vbeta (60) and Jbeta (13) primers were used in the PCR. Profiled with immunoSEQ multiplex PCR; TCRdb holds only in-frame clones, not every one. The sample has about 180,000 clones; 60% to 85% are singletons. The germline V and J ends were trimmed by 2 bases and 9 bases, with 17 bases remaining between them. This CDR3 spans 15 amino acids. Looked up from germline, CDR1 is LNHDA and CDR2 is SQIVND (reference sequence). The chain carries TRBV19 and TRBJ1-5, with D possibly TRBD1 on 6 matching bases. The TCR comes from a male donor in good health and CMV-seronegative. The sample consisted of PBMCs. The DNA of the CDR3 is TGTGCCAGTAGTATAACCGGGACAACGGGCAGGCCCCAGCATTTT. Translation: CASSITGTTGRPQHF.